This note documents a single TCR beta chain sequence. V lost 3 bases, J lost 0 bases, and 17 bases lay in between. The CDR3 has 17 residues. From germline, CDR1 is MDHEN and CDR2 SYDVKM. The source of the sample is a study of shared clonotypes between healthy human individuals. TCRdb's table, derived via immunoSEQ multiplex PCR, lists solely in-frame clones and lacks some. This sample yields around 500,000 clones, of which 76% are seen a single time; 10% to 15% belongs to the top ten. This TCR came from a woman aged 35 to 49 in good health. Some clones in this sample may be carry-over from other donors' samples. The V and J genes are TRBV28 and TRBJ1-2; D possibly corresponds to TRBD1 (6 bases). The material sequenced was PBMCs. The CDR3 DNA follows: TGTGCCAGCAGTTTTATGGCCATCGGACAGTCTAACTATGGCTACACCTTC. Amino acid sequence: CASSFMAIGQSNYGYTF.